The next 4 T cell receptor beta chains were all read from a single sample in a study of CD8+CD57+ T cells in acquired aplastic anemia. CD8+CD57+ cell expansion, shown by flow cytometry, had occurred in the patients selected for sequencing. Template material for TCR beta VDJ and CDR3 profiling consisted of genomic DNA. TCRdb reprocessed the reads with MiXCR, giving one entry per CDR3 protein. Here the sample spans roughly 120,000 distinct CDR3 sequences, 45% to 60% being singletons. The sequenced sample consisted of sorted CD4+, CD8+, or CD8+CD57+ T cells (not recorded which) from PBMCs. These receptors all come from a human donor with aplastic anemia.

Here the CDR3 reads CASSSRGYNEQFF. CDR3 sequence (DNA): TGTGCCAGCAGCTCCAGGGGATACAATGAGCAGTTCTTC. V is TRBV5-4 and J is TRBJ2-7; maybe TRBD1 (6 bases). The last part of the DNA fits TRBJ2-1 better; the J call may be wrong. The germline gives CDR1 SGHNT, CDR2 YYREEE (reference sequence). This CDR3 spans 13 amino acids.

The chain is built from TRBV20-1 and TRBJ2-1; TRBD2 might be the D (6 bases). Germline-derived CDR1 and CDR2 are DFQATT and SNEGSKA (reference sequence). Trimming removed 1 base from V and 15 bases from J, with 10 bases in between. CDR3 length: 10 amino acids. The CDR3: CSARGGDLFF. CDR3 DNA: TGCAGTGCTAGAGGAGGGGACTTGTTCTTC.

The chain has TRBV7-8 and TRBJ2-2, with D uncertain. Trimming removed 7 bases from V and 9 bases from J, with 6 bases in between. The CDR3 consists of 10 residues. The germline V gene has CDR1 SGHVS and CDR2 FQNEAQ. Here the CDR3 reads CASNERELFF. The CDR3 DNA is TGTGCCAGCAACGAGCGGGAGCTGTTTTTT.

V gene TRBV20-1 combines with J gene TRBJ2-2; the match to TRBD2 covers 7 bases. The CDR3 has 14 amino acids. Germline CDR1 DFQATT, CDR2 SNEGSKA (reference sequence). J was trimmed by 4 bases and V by 3 bases; bases with no gene match: 5. CDR3 DNA sequence: TGCAGTGCTAGTCTCCCGGGAGGCACCGGGGAGCTGTTTTTT. It yields the protein CSASLPGGTGELFF.